This T cell receptor beta chain stems from a study of preoperative IRX-2 immunotherapy in early breast cancer. V lost 1 base, J lost 6 bases, and 10 bases lay in between. Germline V gives CDR1 SGHAT, CDR2 FQNNGV. The CDR3 spans 13 residues. Treatment indicated: preoperative locoregional IRX-2 cytokine immunotherapy. This clone showed up just once. This table comes from immunoSEQ multiplex PCR, and its TCRdb copy is limited to in-frame clones, with some not included. The table has around 29,000 clones, 85% to 90% seen once; the top ten hold 9.8%. This clonotype was obtained from a human donor with breast cancer. The biological material was taken from a patient treated with IRX-2 immunotherapy. The chain links TRBV11-2 to TRBJ2-7; D perhaps matches TRBD2 (6 bases). CDR3 sequence: CASSLARGGEQYF. CDR3 nucleotides: TGTGCCAGCAGCTTAGCACGGGGAGGCGAGCAGTACTTC.